This is a list of T cell receptor beta chains from one sample in a study of blood T cells in healthy people across ages. TCRdb fed the 5' RACE reads into MiXCR, producing one record per CDR3 protein. The sample holds approximately 700,000 distinct CDR3 sequences; roughly 30% are singletons and the top ten take over 15%. Sequencing was carried out using blood. The receptors shown here come from a woman older than 75 in good health. Both conserved end residues are part of each CDR3. The order of the fields is clone size, D gene, V gene, J gene, CDR3 DNA, CDR3 protein. D genes are given only for firm matches. Only part of the rows carry a size: once, few, many, or a class if the clone is expanded.

>NA|NA|TRBV25-1|TRBJ2-3
TGTGCCAGCAGTGAATTAGGCGGGGTTAGCACAGATACGCAGTATTTT
CASSELGGVSTDTQYF
>many|NA|TRBV15|TRBJ1-2
TGTGCCACCAGCAGTTGGGGGCAGGGGTCCAACTATGGCTACACCTTC
CATSSWGQGSNYGYTF
>few|NA|TRBV7-3|TRBJ2-1
TGTGCCAGCAGCTTTAGGGAAGGGGAGACCCAGTTCTTC
CASSFREGETQFF
>many|TRBD1|TRBV7-2|TRBJ2-1
TGTGCCAGCAGCCCAGGGACAGTCGGTGAGCAGTTCTTC
CASSPGTVGEQFF
>many|NA|TRBV6-5|TRBJ2-3
TGTGCCAGCAGGGGGATTACAGGGAAAACCTACACAGATACGCAGTATTTT
CASRGITGKTYTDTQYF
>many|NA|TRBV5-6|TRBJ2-7
TGTGCCAGCAGGGCCGTGGGGCGAGCGACCTACGAGCAGTACTTC
CASRAVGRATYEQYF
>once|TRBD1|TRBV24-1|TRBJ1-1
TGTGCCACCAGTGACACAACAGGGGAGGATGAAGCTTTCTTT
CATSDTTGEDEAFF
>NA|NA|TRBV7-3|TRBJ2-2
TGTGCCAGCAGCTTAACGGTAGCGATCGGGGAGCTGTTTTTT
CASSLTVAIGELFF
>NA|TRBD2|TRBV7-9|TRBJ2-7
TGTGCCAGCAGCCCCCCGGCGGGGGACGAGCAGTACTTC
CASSPPAGDEQYF
>few|NA|TRBV5-5|TRBJ2-6
TGTGCCAGCACCCCACAGGGCTCTGGGGCCAACGTCCTGACTTTC
CASTPQGSGANVLTF